The table lists the clone carrying this TCR beta chain with many counts. What it recognizes is unknown. The sample is drawn from a study of CD8 T cells in ankylosing spondylitis. Study observations and caveats: Earlier work had already found some motif variants in reactive arthritis synovial fluid and blood. Researchers report that disease-linked clones proved CD8+ and relatively rare in peripheral blood. There was a TCR beta motif, made of several highly homologous variants, that appeared characteristic of ankylosing spondylitis blood. Matched ankylosing spondylitis synovial fluid reportedly showed significant enrichment of disease-linked clones.

The germline CDR1 and CDR2 sequences are DFQATT and SNEGSKA (reference sequence). The CDR3 has 13 residues. Between the trimmed V and J ends, which lost 6 bases and 7 bases, there was a span of 19 bases. Each TCR beta library was made by quantitative 5'-RACE that incorporated molecular barcodes. TCRdb fed the 5' RACE reads into MiXCR, producing one record per CDR3 protein. Counted here are under 450,000 distinct CDR3 sequences, about a sixth occurring once; the ten biggest clones make up 1%. This chain connects TRBV20-1 to TRBJ2-7; D possibly corresponds to TRBD1 (5 bases). The source material was blood, either unsorted or a sorted T cell fraction (not recorded which). The receptor comes from a male donor with ankylosing spondylitis. The CDR3: CSAPIGALEEQYF. The DNA of the CDR3 is TGCAGTGCCCCGATAGGGGCTCTGGAGGAGCAGTACTTC.